The TCR beta chain under discussion was sequenced for a study of cytomegalovirus exposure and HLA in healthy donors. Study-wide background: A prior study identified 110 million or so unique TCR beta sequences from 150 million to 200 million T cells. Study outcomes and limitations: Another analysis was done later, and it associated 17,000 or so TCR beta sequences with HLA alleles at 0.05 false discovery rate. Judged likely to be a sequencing artifact was a cluster of highly shared sequence variants.

CDR3 length: 15 residues. Trimming at V came to 4 bases and at J to 8 bases, leaving 12 bases not matched to a gene. Germline V gene lookup returns CDR1 SGHKS and CDR2 YYEKEE (reference sequence). For this clone: Its antigen is still unknown.

60 Vbeta and 13 Jbeta primers were used in PCR. Sequencing was performed with immunoSEQ multiplex PCR; in TCRdb, only in-frame clones are kept and a portion is missing. The table has roughly 170,000 clones, 84% seen once. The sequenced sample was PBMCs. The chain links TRBV5-5 to TRBJ2-1; 7 bases are a match to TRBD1. The source of this sequence is a young man in good health and CMV-seronegative. This CDR3 reads CASSRTPGGIDEQFF. The CDR3 DNA is TGTGCCAGCAGCCGGACGCCAGGGGGTATAGATGAGCAGTTCTTC.